The entry that follows covers one TCR beta chain sequence. Its antigen is undetermined. These data are taken from a study of CD8+CD57+ T cells in acquired aplastic anemia. CDR3 and TCR beta VDJ profiling relied on genomic DNA as the template. TCRdb analysed the reads with MiXCR anew, one entry per CDR3 protein. The profile shows about 170,000 distinct CDR3 sequences, roughly 43% of them singletons. Overall study findings and caveats: Patients and healthy controls showed no significant CD8+ Simpson's diversity difference. Common to patients and controls were 25 to 30 CD8+ CDR3 sequences.

All patients picked for sequencing had shown, by flow cytometry, an expansion of CD8+CD57+ cells. Untreated patients provided the blood samples, with no therapy given before sampling. CDR3 length equals 13 residues. Germline CDR1 SQVTM, CDR2 ANQGSEA. V lost 2 bases and J lost 1, with 7 bases in between. The sequencing sample was made of sorted CD4+, CD8+, or CD8+CD57+ T cells (not recorded which) from PBMCs. The chain has TRBV29-1 and TRBJ2-3, with a weak D call TRBD1 (5 bases). The receptor was isolated from a human donor with aplastic anemia. The CDR3 protein is CSVERGGTDTQYF. The CDR3 DNA reads as TGCAGCGTTGAAAGGGGCGGCACAGATACGCAGTATTTT.